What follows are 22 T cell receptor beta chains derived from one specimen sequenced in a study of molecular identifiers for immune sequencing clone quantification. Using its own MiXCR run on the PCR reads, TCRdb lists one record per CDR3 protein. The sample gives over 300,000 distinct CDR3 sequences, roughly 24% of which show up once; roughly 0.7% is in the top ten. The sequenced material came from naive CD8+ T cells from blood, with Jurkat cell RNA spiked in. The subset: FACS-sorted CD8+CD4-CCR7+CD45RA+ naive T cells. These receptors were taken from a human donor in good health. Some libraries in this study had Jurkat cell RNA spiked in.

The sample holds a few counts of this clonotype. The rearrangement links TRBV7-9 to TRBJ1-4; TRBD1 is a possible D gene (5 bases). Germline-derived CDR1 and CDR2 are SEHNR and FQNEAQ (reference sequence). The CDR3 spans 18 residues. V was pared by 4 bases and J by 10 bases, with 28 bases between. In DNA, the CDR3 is TGTGCCAGCAGCTCCCCCGCGGTTTCAGCGGGGGGGAAGGGAAAACTGTTTTTT. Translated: CASSSPAVSAGGKGKLFF. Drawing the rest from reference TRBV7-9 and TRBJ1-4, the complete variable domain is DTGVSQNPRHKITKRGQNVTFRCDPISEHNRLYWYRQTLGQGPEFLTYFQNEAQLEKSRLLSDRFSAERPKGSFSTLEIQRTEQGDSAMYLCASSSPAVSAGGKGKLFFGSGTQLSVL.

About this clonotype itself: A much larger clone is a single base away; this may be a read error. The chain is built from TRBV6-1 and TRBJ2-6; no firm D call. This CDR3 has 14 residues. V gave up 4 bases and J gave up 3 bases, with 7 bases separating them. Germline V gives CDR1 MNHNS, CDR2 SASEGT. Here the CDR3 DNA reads TGTGCCAGCAGTGGGGCACTTGGGGCCAACGTCCTGACTTTC. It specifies CASSGALGANVLTF.

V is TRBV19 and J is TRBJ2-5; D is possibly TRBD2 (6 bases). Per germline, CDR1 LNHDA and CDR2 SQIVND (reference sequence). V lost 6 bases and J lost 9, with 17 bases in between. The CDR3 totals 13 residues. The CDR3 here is CASRSGLGEAQYF. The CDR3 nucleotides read TGTGCCAGTAGATCGGGACTTGGGGAAGCCCAGTACTTC.

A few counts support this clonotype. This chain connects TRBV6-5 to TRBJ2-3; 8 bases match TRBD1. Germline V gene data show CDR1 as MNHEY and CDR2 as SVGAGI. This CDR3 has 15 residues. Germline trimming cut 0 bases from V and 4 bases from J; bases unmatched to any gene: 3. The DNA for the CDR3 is TGTGCCAGCAGTTACTCTGGACAGGGCTCAGATACGCAGTATTTT. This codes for CASSYSGQGSDTQYF.

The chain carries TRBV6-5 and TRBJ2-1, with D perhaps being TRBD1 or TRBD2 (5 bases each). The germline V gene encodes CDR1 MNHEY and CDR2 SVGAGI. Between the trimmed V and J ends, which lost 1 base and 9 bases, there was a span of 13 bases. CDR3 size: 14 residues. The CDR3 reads CASSYLDGTVEQFF. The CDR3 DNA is TGTGCCAGCAGTTACTTGGATGGGACGGTTGAGCAGTTCTTC.

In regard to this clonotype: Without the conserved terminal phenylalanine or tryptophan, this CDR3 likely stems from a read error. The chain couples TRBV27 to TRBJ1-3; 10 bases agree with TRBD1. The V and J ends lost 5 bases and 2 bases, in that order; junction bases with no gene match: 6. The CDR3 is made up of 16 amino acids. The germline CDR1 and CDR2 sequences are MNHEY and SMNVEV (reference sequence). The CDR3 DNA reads TGTGCCAGCAGTATAACCGGGACAGGGGCTGGAAACACCATATATATT. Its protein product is CASSITGTGAGNTIYI.

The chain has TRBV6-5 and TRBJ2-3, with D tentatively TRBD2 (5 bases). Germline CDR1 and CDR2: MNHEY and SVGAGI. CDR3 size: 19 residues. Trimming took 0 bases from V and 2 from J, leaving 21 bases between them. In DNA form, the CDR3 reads TGTGCCAGCAGTTACTCGATTAATTCCGGGGATAGCAACACAGATACGCAGTATTTT. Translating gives CASSYSINSGDSNTDTQYF.

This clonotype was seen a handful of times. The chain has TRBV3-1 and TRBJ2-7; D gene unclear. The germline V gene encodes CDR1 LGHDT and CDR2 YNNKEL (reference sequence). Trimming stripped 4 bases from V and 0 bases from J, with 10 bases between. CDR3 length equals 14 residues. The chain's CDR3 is CASSPHSDSYEQYF. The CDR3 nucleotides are TGTGCCAGCAGCCCTCATAGTGACTCCTACGAGCAGTACTTC.

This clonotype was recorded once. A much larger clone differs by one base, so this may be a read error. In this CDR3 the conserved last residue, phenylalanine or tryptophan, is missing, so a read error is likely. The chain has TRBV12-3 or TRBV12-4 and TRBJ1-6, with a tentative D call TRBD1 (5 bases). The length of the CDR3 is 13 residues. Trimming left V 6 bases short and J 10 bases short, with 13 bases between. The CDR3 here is CASRDSDWSPLHL. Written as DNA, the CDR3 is TGTGCCAGCAGAGACAGCGATTGGTCACCCCTCCACCTT.

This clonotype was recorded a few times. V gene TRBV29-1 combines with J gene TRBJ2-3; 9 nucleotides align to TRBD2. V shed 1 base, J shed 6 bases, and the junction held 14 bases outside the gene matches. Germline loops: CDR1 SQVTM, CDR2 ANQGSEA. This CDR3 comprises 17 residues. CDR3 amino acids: CSVEGGVGGGAVDTQYF. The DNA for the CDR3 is TGCAGCGTTGAAGGGGGGGTAGGCGGGGGGGCCGTTGATACGCAGTATTTT.

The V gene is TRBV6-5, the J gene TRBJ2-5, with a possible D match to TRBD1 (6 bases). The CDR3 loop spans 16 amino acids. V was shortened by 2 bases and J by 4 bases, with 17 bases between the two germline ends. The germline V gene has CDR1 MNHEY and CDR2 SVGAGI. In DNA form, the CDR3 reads TGTGCCAGCAGTTACGCGCTGACAGGCGCCCGAGAGACCCAGTACTTC. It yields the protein CASSYALTGARETQYF.

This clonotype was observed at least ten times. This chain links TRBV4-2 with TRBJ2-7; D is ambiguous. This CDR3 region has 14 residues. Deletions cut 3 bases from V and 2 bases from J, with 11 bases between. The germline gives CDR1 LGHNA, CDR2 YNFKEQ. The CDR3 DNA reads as TGTGCCAGCAGCCAGGTAATGGCCGCCTACGAGCAGTACTTC. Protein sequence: CASSQVMAAYEQYF.

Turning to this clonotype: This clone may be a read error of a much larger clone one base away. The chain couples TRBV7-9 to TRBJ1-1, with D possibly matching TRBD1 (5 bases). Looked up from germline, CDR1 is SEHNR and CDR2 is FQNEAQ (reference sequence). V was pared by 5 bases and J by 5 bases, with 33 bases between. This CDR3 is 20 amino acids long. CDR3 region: CASSHNNPNRDGDWGTEAFF. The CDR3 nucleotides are TGTGCCAGCAGCCATAACAATCCAAACCGGGACGGTGACTGGGGAACTGAAGCTTTCTTT.

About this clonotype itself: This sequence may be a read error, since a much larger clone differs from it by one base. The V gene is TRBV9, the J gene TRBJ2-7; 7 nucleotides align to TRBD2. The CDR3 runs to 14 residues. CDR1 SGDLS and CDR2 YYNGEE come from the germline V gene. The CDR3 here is CASSVGRETYEQCF. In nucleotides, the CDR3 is TGTGCCAGCAGCGTCGGGCGGGAGACCTACGAGCAGTGCTTC. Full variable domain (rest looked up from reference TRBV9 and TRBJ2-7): DSGVTQTPKHLITATGQRVTLRCSPRSGDLSVYWYQQSLDQGLQFLIQYYNGEERAKGNILERFSAQQFPDLHSELNLSSLELGDSALYFCASSVGRETYEQCFGPGTRLTVT.

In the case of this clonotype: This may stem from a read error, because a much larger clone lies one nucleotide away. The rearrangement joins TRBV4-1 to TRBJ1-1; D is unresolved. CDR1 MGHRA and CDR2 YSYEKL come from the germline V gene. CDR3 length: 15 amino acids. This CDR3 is CASSQGANSNAEAFF. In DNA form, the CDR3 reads TGCGCCAGCAGCCAAGGGGCGAACTCGAACGCTGAAGCTTTCTTT.

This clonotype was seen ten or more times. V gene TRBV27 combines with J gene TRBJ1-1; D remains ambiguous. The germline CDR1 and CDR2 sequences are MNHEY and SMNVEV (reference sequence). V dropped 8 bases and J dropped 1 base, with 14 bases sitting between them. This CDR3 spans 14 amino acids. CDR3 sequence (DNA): TGTGCCAGCTGGGGTTTAGAGAAGAACACTGAAGCTTTCTTT. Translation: CASWGLEKNTEAFF.

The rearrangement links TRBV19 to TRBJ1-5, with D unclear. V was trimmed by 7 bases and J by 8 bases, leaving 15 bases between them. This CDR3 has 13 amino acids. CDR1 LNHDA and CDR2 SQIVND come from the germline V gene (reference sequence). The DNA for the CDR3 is TGTGCCAGTATTGGACGGGGAGTGGAGCCCCAGCATTTT. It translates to CASIGRGVEPQHF.

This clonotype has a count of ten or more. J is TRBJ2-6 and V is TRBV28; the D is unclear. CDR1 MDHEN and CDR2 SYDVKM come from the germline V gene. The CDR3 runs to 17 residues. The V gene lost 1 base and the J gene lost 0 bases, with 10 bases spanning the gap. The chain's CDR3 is CASSLLPFGSGANVLTF. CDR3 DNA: TGTGCCAGCAGTTTATTGCCGTTTGGCTCTGGGGCCAACGTCCTGACTTTC. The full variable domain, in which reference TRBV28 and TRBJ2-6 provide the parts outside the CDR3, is DVKVTQSSRYLVKRTGEKVFLECVQDMDHENMFWYRQDPGLGLRLIYFSYDVKMKEKGDIPEGYSVSREKKERFSLILESASTNQTSMYLCASSLLPFGSGANVLTFGAGSRLTVL.

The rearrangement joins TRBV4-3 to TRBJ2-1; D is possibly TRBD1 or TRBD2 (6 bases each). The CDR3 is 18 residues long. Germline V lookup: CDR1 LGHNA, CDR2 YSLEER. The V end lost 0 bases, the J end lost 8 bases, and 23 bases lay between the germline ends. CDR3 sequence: CASSQDWRGARGLDEQFF. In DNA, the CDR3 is TGCGCCAGCAGCCAAGATTGGAGGGGGGCGCGGGGTTTGGATGAGCAGTTCTTC.

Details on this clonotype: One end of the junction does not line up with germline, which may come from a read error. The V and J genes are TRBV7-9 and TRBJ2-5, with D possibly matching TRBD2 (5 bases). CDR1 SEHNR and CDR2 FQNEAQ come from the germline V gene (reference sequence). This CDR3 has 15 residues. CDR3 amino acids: CASGLANGIGKTQYF. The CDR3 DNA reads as TGTGCCAGCGGCTTGGCTAACGGGATCGGAAAGACCCAGTACTTC.

The CDR3 region has the DNA TGCAGTGCCACAGAAAACAGGGTCGCGGACGAGCAGTACTTC. Its protein is CSATENRVADEQYF. The chain employs TRBV20-1 and TRBJ2-7; tentative D call: TRBD1 (6 bases). This CDR3 comprises 14 residues. CDR1 and CDR2 (germline): DFQATT, SNEGSKA (reference sequence). The V end lost 6 bases, the J end lost 5 bases, and 20 bases lay between the germline ends.

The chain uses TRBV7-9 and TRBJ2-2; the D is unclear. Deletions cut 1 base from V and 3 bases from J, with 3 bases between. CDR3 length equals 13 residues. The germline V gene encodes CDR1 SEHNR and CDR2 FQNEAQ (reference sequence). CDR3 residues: CASSLDDTGELFF. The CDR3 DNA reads TGTGCCAGCAGCTTAGACGACACCGGGGAGCTGTTTTTT.